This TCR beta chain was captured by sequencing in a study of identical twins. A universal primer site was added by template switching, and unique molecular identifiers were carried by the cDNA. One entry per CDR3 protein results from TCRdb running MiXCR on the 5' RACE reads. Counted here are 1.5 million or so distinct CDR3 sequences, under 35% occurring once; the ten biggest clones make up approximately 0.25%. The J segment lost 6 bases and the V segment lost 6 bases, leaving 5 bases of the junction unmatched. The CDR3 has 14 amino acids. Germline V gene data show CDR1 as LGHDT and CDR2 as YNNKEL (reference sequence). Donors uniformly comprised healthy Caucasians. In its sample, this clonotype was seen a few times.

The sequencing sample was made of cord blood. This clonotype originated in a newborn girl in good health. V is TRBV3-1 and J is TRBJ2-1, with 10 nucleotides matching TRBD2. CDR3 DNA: TGTGCCAGCAGAGAAAGCGGGGGGGCCAATGAGCAGTTCTTC. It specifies CASRESGGANEQFF.